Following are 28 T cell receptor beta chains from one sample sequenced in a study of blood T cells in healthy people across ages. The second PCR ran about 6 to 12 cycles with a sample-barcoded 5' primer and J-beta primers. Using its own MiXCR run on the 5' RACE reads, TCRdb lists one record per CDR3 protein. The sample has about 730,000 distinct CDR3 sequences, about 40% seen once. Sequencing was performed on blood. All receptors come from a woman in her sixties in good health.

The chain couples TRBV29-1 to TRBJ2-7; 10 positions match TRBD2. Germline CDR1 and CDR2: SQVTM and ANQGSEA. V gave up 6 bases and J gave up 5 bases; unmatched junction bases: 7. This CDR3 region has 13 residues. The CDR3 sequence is CSVDPSGSNEQYF. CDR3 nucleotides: TGCAGCGTGGACCCTAGCGGGAGTAACGAGCAGTACTTC.

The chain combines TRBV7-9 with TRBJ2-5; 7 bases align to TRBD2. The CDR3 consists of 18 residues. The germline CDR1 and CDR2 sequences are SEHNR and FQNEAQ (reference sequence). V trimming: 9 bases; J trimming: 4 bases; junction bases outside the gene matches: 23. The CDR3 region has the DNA TGTGCCAGGAAGGCTACGCACCTCGGGGGGACCGCCAGAGAGACCCAGTACTTC. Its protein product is CARKATHLGGTARETQYF.

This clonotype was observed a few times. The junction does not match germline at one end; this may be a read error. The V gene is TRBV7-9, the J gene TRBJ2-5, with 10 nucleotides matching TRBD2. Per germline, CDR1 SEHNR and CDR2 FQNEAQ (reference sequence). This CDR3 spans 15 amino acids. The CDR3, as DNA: TGTGCCAGCAGCCTAGCGGGGGTAACCGGGAATGAGCAGTACTTC. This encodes CASSLAGVTGNEQYF.

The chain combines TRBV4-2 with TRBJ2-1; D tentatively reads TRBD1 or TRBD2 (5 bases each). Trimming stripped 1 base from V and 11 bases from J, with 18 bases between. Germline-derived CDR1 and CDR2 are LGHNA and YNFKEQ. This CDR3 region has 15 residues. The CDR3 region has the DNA TGTGCCAGCAGCCAAGGTAGGGGTGAGGGAGACAAGCAGTTCTTC. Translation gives CASSQGRGEGDKQFF.

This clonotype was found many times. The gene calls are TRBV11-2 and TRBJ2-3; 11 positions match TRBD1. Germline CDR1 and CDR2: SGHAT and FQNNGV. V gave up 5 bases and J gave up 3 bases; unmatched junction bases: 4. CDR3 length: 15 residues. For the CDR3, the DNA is TGTGCCAGCAGCAAGGGGACAGGGGGAACAGATACGCAGTATTTT. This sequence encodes CASSKGTGGTDTQYF.

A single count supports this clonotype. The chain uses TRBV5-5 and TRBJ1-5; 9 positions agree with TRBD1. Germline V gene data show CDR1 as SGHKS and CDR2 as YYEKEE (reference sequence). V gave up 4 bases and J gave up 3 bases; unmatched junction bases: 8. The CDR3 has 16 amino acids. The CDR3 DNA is TGTGCCAGCAGCGAACAGGGGGCTACGACCAATCAGCCCCAGCATTTT. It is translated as CASSEQGATTNQPQHF.

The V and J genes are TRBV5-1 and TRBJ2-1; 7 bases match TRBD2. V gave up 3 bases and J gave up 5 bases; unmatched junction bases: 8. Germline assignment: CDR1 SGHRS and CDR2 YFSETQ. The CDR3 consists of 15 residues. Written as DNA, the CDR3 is TGCGCCAGCAGCTCGCAAGCGGGGAGGAACAATGAGCAGTTCTTC. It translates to CASSSQAGRNNEQFF. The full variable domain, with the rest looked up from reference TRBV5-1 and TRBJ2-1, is KAGVTQTPRYLIKTRGQQVTLSCSPISGHRSVSWYQQTPGQGLQFLFEYFSETQRNKGNFPGRFSGRQFSNSRSEMNVSTLELGDSALYLCASSSQAGRNNEQFFGPGTRLTVL.

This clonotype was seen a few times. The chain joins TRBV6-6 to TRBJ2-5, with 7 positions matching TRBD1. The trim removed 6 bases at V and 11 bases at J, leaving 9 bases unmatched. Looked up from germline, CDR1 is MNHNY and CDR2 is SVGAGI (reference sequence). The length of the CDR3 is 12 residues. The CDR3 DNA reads TGTGCCAGCAGGAGGGACAGCAATGAGCAGTACTTC. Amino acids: CASRRDSNEQYF.

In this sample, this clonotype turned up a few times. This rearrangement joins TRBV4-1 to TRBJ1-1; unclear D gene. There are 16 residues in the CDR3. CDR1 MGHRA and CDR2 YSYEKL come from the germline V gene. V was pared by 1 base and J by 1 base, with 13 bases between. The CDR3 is CASSQVDRGGNTEAFF. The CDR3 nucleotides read TGCGCCAGCAGCCAAGTAGATAGAGGAGGGAACACTGAAGCTTTCTTT.

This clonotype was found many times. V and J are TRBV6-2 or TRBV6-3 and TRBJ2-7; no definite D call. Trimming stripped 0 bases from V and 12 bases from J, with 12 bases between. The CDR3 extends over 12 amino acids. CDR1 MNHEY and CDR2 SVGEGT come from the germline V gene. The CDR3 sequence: CASSYSHGYGYF. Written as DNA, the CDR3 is TGTGCCAGCAGTTACTCGCACGGCTACGGGTACTTC.

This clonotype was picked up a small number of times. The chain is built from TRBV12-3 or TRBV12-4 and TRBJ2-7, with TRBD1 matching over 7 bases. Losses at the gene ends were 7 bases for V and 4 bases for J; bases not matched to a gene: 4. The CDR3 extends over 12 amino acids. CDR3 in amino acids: CASTRQGYEQYF. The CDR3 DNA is TGTGCCAGCACCAGACAGGGATACGAGCAGTACTTC.

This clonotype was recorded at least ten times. The CDR3 sequence is CASSLADSRYEQYF. CDR3 nucleotide sequence: TGTGCCAGCAGTTTAGCGGACAGCCGCTACGAGCAGTACTTC. The chain carries TRBV12-3 or TRBV12-4 and TRBJ2-7; D might be TRBD1 (6 bases). Trimming shortened V by 0 bases and J by 3 bases, and 9 bases separated the two germline ends. This CDR3 comprises 14 residues.

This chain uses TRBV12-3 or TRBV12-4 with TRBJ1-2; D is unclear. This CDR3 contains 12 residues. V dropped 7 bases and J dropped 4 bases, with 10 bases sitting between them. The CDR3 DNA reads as TGTGCCAGCACCCCGGGAGGCTATGGCTACACCTTC. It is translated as CASTPGGYGYTF.

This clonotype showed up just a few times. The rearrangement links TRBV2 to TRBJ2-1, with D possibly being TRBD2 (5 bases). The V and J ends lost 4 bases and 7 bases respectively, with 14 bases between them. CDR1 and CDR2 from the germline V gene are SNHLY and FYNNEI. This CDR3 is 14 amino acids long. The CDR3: CASSGRLASNEQFF. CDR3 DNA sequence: TGTGCCAGCAGTGGAAGGCTAGCTAGTAATGAGCAGTTCTTC.

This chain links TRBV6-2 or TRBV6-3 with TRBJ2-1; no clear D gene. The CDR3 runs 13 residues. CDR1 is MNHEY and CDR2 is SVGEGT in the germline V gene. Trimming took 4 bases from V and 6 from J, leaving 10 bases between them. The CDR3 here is CASSLDERNEQFF. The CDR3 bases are TGTGCCAGCAGTTTGGACGAGCGCAATGAGCAGTTCTTC.

The CDR3 DNA reads TGTGCCAGCAGTCAGACTAGCCCTAGCACAGATACGCAGTATTTT. Encoded protein: CASSQTSPSTDTQYF. The chain has TRBV12-3 or TRBV12-4 and TRBJ2-3; 7 bases line up with TRBD2. The CDR3 sequence is 15 residues long. The V gene end was trimmed by 5 bases and the J gene end by 0 bases; junction bases not matched to a gene: 5.

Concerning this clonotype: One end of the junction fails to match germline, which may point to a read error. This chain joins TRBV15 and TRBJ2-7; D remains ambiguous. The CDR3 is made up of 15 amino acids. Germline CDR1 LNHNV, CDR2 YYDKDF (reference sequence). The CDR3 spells CATGRDYGLSYEQYF. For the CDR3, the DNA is TGTGCCACCGGCAGAGATTACGGGTTATCCTACGAGCAGTACTTC.

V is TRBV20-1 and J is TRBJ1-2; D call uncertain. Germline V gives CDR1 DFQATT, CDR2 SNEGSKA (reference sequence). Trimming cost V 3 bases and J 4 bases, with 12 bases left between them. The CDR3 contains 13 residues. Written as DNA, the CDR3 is TGCAGTGCTAGTCCCCCTCTTTTCTATGGCTACACCTTC. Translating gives CSASPPLFYGYTF.

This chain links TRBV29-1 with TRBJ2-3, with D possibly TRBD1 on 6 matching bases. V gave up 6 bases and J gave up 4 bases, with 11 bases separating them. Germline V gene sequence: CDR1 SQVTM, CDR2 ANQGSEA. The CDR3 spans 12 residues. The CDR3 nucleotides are TGCAGCGTCGACAGGACAGCAGATACGCAGTATTTT. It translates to CSVDRTADTQYF.

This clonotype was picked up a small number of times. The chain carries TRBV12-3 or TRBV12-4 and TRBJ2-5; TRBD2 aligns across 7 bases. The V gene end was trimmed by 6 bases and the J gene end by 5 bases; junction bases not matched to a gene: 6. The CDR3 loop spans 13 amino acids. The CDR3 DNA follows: TGTGCCAGCAGACTAGCGCCTGGGGAGACCCAGTACTTC. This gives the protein CASRLAPGETQYF.

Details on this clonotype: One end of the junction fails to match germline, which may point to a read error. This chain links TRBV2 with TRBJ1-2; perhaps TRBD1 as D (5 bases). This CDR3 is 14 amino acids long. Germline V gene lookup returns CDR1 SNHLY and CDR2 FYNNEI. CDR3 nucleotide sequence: TGTGCCTGCAGTGTTGGGGCAGCTAACTATGGCTACACCTTC. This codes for CACSVGAANYGYTF.

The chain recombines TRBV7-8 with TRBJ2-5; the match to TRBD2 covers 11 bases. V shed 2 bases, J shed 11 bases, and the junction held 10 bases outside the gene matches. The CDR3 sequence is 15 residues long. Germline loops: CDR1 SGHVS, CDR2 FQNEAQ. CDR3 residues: CASSLIAGGLNEQYF. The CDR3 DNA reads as TGTGCCAGCAGCTTAATAGCGGGGGGGCTTAATGAGCAGTACTTC.

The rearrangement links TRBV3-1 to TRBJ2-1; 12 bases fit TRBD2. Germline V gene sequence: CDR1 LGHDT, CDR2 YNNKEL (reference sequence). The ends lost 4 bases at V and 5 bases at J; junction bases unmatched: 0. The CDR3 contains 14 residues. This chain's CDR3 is CASSRTSGNNEQFF. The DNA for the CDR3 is TGTGCCAGCAGCCGGACTAGCGGGAACAATGAGCAGTTCTTC.

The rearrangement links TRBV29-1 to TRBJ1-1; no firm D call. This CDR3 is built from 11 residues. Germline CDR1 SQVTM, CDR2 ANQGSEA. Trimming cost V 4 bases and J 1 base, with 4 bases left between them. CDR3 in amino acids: CSVVKNTEAFF. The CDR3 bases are TGCAGCGTTGTGAAGAACACTGAAGCTTTCTTT. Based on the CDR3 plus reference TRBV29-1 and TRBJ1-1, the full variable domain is SAVISQKPSRDICQRGTSLTIQCQVDSQVTMMFWYRQQPGQSLTLIATANQGSEATYESGFVIDKFPISRPNLTFSTLTVSNMSPEDSSIYLCSVVKNTEAFFGQGTRLTVV.

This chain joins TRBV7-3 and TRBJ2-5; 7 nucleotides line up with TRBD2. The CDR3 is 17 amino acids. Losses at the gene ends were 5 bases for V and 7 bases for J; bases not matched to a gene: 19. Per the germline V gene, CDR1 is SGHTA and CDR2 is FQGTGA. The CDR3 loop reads CASSPFTRAGVGGTQYF. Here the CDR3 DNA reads TGTGCCAGCAGCCCATTCACGCGCGCGGGGGTTGGAGGGACCCAGTACTTC.

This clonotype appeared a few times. In DNA, the CDR3 is TGTGCCAGCAGTACGTGGGGCCCCCAACCCAGTGAAAAACTGTTTTTT. Protein product: CASSTWGPQPSEKLFF. The rearrangement uses TRBV12-3 or TRBV12-4 and TRBJ1-4; tentative D call: TRBD1 (5 bases). V was shortened by 5 bases and J by 7 bases, with 20 bases between the two germline ends. The CDR3 totals 16 residues.

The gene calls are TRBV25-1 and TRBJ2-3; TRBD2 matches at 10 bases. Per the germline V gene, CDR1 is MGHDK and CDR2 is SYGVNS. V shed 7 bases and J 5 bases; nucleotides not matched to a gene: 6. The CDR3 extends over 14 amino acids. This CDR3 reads CASIKAGGVDTQYF. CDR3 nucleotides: TGTGCCAGCATAAAAGCGGGAGGGGTAGATACGCAGTATTTT.

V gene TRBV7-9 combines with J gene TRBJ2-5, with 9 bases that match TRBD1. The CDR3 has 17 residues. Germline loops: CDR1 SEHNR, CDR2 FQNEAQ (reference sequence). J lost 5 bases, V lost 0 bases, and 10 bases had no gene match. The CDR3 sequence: CASSLAYTGGFMETQYF. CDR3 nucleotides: TGTGCCAGCAGCTTAGCGTATACAGGGGGCTTTATGGAGACCCAGTACTTC.